The T cell receptor (beta chain) under discussion was sequenced for a study of CD8 T cells in Susac syndrome (dated by TCRdb to about 2019). For the study in its entirety: The study used repertoire sequencing to test whether antigen drove CD8+ T cell activation and differentiation in Susac syndrome.

As to this clonotype: Its antigen target is currently unknown. No per-base quality is available; no much larger clone lies one base away.

Peripheral blood CD8+ and CD4+ T cells from healthy donors, Susac syndrome patients and multiple sclerosis patients were profiled by high-throughput TCR beta sequencing. Treatment-naive patients with stable or active relapsing-remitting disease fulfilling revised McDonald criteria were used as multiple sclerosis controls. Bulk CD8+ and CD4+ T cells were purified magnetically by negative isolation, whereas CD8+ TEMRA cells were enriched by FACS. Blood was drawn into EDTA tubes, processed within 24 hours, and PBMCs were isolated by density gradient centrifugation. PBMCs intended for TCR sequencing were cryopreserved in liquid nitrogen and thawed later in a water bath at 37 degrees C. The sorted or isolated CD4+, CD8+ and CD8+ TEMRA cells had a purity of 90% or higher. The germline V gene encodes CDR1 SGHRS and CDR2 YFSETQ. Inclusive of the bounding cysteine and phenylalanine, the CDR3 is 13 residues long. The kept DNA is CDR3 alone, 39 bases in frame from the first base. The junction shows trimming of 0 bases on V and 10 bases on J, plus 11 bases between the germline ends.

RNA was extracted using the RNeasy kit, and about 0.45 to 1 ug of the RNA was reverse transcribed with random hexamers. TCR beta CDR3 regions were amplified with the immunoSEQ multiplex PCR assay covering 54 Vbeta and 13 Jbeta segments. Bias from PCR amplification was corrected by using a synthetic template baseline for primer optimization and for computational correction. Turning to the authors' computational methods: Reads were annotated to V, D and J genes according to IMGT and were analyzed with immunoSEQ Analyzer, with only productive sequences retained. To calculate clonality, Shannon entropy was normalized by log2 of the number of productive unique sequences and then subtracted from one. For each patient and control, public and private clones were evaluated within the 100 most prevalent clones. Clones were defined as Susac-specific if absent from the healthy and MS cohorts, from 900 to 1,200 published viral clones and from other ImmuneACCESS disease sequences. TCRdb redid the processing of the public reads, applying fastp at Q25 and MiXCR, and retained in-frame beta chains. Identical CDR3 proteins give one entry, which carries the most common genes and DNA. The authors' filters were not applied to this entry. The sample profile shows about 160,000 distinct CDR3 sequences; roughly 95% of them were found once. The ten largest account for 0.09% to 0.1% of the sample.

Here is what the overall study found, with its caveats: The number of individuals in the TCR sequencing and HLA analysis was recognized as being relatively small.

Recombination joined TRBV5-1 with TRBJ2-1; too little of a D gene remains to name it. The clonotype originates from a human donor with multiple sclerosis. The sequencing input was CD4+ T cells from PBMCs. The CDR3 in this case is CASSLDNPSEQFF. In nucleotides, the sequence is TGCGCCAGCAGCTTGGATAACCCATCGGAGCAGTTCTTC.